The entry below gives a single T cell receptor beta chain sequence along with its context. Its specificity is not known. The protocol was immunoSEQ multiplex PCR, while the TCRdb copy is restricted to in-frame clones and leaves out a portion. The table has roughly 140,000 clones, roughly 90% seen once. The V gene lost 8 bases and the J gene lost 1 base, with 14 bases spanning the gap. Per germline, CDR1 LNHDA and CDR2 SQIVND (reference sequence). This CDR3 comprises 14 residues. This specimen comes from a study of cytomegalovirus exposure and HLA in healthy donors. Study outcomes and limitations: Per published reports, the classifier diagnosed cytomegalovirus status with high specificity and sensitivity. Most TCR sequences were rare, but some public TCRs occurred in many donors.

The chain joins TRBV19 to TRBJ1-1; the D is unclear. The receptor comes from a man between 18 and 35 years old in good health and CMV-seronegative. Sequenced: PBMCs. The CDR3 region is CASDRGFENTEAFF. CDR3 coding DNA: TGTGCCAGTGATAGAGGGTTCGAGAACACTGAAGCTTTCTTT.